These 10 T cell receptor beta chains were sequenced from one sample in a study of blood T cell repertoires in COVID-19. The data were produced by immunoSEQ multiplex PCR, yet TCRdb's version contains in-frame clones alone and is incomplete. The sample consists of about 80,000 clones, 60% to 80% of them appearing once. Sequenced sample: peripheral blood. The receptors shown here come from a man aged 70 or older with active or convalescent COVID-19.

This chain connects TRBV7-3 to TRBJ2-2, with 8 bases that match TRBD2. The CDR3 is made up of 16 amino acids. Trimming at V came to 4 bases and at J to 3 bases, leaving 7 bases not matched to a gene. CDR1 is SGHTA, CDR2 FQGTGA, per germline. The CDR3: CASSSYLGGDTGELFF. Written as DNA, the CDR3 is TGTGCCAGCAGCTCCTACCTCGGGGGGGACACCGGGGAGCTGTTTTTT.

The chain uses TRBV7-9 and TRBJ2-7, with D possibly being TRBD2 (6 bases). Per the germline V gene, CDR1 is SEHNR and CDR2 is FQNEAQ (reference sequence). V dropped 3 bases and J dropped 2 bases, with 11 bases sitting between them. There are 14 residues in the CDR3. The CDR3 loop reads CASSLAGNAYEQYF. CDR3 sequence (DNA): TGTGCCAGCAGCTTGGCGGGGAACGCCTACGAGCAGTACTTC.

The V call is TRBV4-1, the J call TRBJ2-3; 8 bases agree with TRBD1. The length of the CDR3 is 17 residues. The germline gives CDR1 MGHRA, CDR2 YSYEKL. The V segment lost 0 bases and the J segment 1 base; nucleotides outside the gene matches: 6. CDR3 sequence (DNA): TGCGCCAGCAGCCAAGATGACTCGGGACAGGGCACAGATACGCAGTATTTT. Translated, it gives CASSQDDSGQGTDTQYF.

The CDR3, as DNA: TGTGCCAGCAGCTTAGAGGGGTATGCCAAAAACATTCAGTACTTC. Translation gives CASSLEGYAKNIQYF. V gene TRBV13 combines with J gene TRBJ2-4, with a tentative D call TRBD1 (5 bases). The V gene lost 1 base and the J gene lost 1 base, with 8 bases spanning the gap. The CDR3 is 15 residues long. Germline lookup yields CDR1 PRHDT and CDR2 FYEKMQ (reference sequence).

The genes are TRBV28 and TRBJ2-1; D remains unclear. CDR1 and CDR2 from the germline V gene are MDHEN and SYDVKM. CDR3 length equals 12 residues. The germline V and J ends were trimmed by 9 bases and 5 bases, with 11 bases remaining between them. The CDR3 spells CASSRGNNEQFF. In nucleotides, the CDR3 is TGTGCCAGTTCTAGAGGAAACAATGAGCAGTTCTTC.

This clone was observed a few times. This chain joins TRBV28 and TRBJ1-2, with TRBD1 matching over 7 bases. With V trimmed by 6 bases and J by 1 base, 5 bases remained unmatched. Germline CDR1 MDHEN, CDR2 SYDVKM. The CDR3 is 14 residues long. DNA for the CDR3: TGTGCCAGCAGAGACAGGGAACTTAACTATGGCTACACCTTC. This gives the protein CASRDRELNYGYTF.

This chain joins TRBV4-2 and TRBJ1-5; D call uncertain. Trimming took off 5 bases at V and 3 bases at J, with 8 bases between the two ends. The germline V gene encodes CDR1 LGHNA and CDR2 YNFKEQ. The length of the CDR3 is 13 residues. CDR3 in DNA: TGTGCCAGCAGCGACGGGTACAATCAGCCCCAGCATTTT. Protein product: CASSDGYNQPQHF.

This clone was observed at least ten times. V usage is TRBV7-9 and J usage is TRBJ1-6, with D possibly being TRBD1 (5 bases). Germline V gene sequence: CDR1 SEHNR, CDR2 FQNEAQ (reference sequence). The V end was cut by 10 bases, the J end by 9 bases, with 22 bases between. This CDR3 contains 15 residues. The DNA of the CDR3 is TGTGCCACCACAAGGATGCGGGGGGTCGGTTCACCCCTCCACTTT. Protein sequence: CATTRMRGVGSPLHF.

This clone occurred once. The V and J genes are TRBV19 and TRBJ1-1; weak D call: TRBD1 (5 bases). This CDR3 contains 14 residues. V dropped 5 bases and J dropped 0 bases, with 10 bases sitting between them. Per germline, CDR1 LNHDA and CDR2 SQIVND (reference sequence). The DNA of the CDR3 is TGTGCCAGTAGTGCACAGGCTATGAACACTGAAGCTTTCTTT. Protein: CASSAQAMNTEAFF.

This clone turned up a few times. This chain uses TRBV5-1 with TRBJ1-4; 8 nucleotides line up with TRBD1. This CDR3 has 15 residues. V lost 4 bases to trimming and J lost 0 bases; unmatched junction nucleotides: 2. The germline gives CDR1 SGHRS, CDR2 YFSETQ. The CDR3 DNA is TGCGCCAGCAGCCCGGGACAGGCAACTAATGAAAAACTGTTTTTT. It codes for CASSPGQATNEKLFF.